The entry below gives a single T cell receptor beta chain sequence along with its context. Sample-barcoded 5' priming and a J-beta primer mix drove a second PCR of about 6 to 12 cycles. TCRdb passed the 5' RACE reads through MiXCR, listing each CDR3 protein once. The sample yields 500,000 to 550,000 distinct CDR3 sequences, approximately 25% seen once. This CDR3 spans 16 amino acids. The V gene's germline CDR1 is LGHNA and CDR2 YSLEER. Trimming shortened V by 0 bases and J by 4 bases, and 12 bases separated the two germline ends. The sample belongs to a study of blood T cells in healthy people across ages. These data are also associated with another study on T cells of mothers and their children. This second study says: Mothers yielded over 8.5 million CDR3 reads, children some 2.8 million each.

Sequencing was performed on blood. The chain is built from TRBV4-3 and TRBJ1-4, with D perhaps matching TRBD1 (5 bases). The TCR was taken from a boy between 10 and 17 years old in good health. CDR3 region: CASSQEWGVNNEKLFF. DNA for the CDR3: TGCGCCAGCAGCCAAGAATGGGGCGTTAATAATGAAAAACTGTTTTTT.